This TCR beta chain was found in a study of control samples from healthy donors and cancer patients (dated by TCRdb to about 2020). The library was made by the immunoSEQ multiplex PCR assay. TCRdb took this table from immuneACCESS and kept in-frame rearrangements with V and J called. Such tables lack part of the clones; where checked against another copy, unresolved V genes explain under half of the gap, and the rest is unexplained. The sample profile shows some 140,000 clones; around nine tenths of them were found once. The top ten clonotypes cover about 9% of the sample. As to this clone: There is no known antigen for this receptor. No per-base quality is available; no much larger clone lies one base away.

Based on the germline V gene, the CDR1 and CDR2 sequences are SGHRS and YFSETQ. Taken from cysteine to phenylalanine, the CDR3 has 12 residues. Only the CDR3 region is kept as DNA, spanning 36 bases read in frame from base 1. V gives up 4 bases and J gives up 8 bases, and the segment between their germline ends measures 12 bases. The specimen was blood. This sequence was found in a woman in her 30s in good health. This chain is built from TRBV5-1 and TRBJ1-2; TRBD1 might be the D gene, on 6 matching bases. The CDR3 region has the sequence CASSPQGSGYTF. The sequenced DNA is TGCGCCAGCAGCCCGCAGGGGTCCGGCTACACCTTC.